Listed below are T cell receptor beta chains from one sample, sequenced in a study of blood T cell repertoires in COVID-19. Only in-frame clones appear in the TCRdb table, and some are missing; sequencing was by immunoSEQ multiplex PCR. The sample records roughly 330,000 clones, 85% to 90% being singletons. Material for sequencing was peripheral blood. The origin of the receptors is a woman aged 45-65 years with active or convalescent COVID-19. The CDR3 runs from the conserved cysteine through the conserved F or W. D genes are given only for firm matches. Clone sizes are given selectively: once, few, many, or a class where the clone is expanded.

NA	NA	16	TRBV24-1	TRBJ1-2	TGTGCCACCAGTGATTCCGGACAGCAATCCTCCTATGGCTACACCTTC	CATSDSGQQSSYGYTF
TRBD1	NA	14	TRBV6-6	TRBJ1-3	TGTGCCATTACGGACAGGGTCTCTGGAAACACCATATATTTT	CAITDRVSGNTIYF
NA	NA	15	TRBV19	TRBJ1-4	TGTGCCAGTAGTATGATAGACAGAACTAATGAAAAACTGTTTTTT	CASSMIDRTNEKLFF
TRBD1	many	14	TRBV6-1	TRBJ2-7	TGTGCCAGCAGTGAGGGACAGGGATTATACGAGCAGTACTTC	CASSEGQGLYEQYF
NA	NA	15	TRBV7-2	TRBJ2-7	TGTGCCAGCAGCTTAGTTGCAGGGGCGTCCTACGAGCAGTACTTC	CASSLVAGASYEQYF
TRBD1	NA	14	TRBV5-1	TRBJ1-4	TGCGCCAGCACCCTCGGACAGGGGAATGAAAAACTGTTTTTT	CASTLGQGNEKLFF
TRBD1	few	17	TRBV5-4	TRBJ1-2	TGTGCCAGCAGCTTGGAAGACAGGGGCGGCCCCTCCGGTGGCTACACCTTC	CASSLEDRGGPSGGYTF
NA	NA	15	TRBV7-3	TRBJ2-6	TGTGCCAGCAGCTTAGCGGGCTCTGGGGCCAACGTCCTGACTTTC	CASSLAGSGANVLTF
NA	NA	14	TRBV6-2/TRBV6-3	TRBJ1-1	TGTGCCAGCAGTAACGGCAGGGGCCACACTGAAGCTTTCTTT	CASSNGRGHTEAFF
NA	NA	13	TRBV9	TRBJ2-4	TGTGCCAGCAGCGATGAGGGAGAAAACATTCAGTACTTC	CASSDEGENIQYF